The clone carrying this TCR beta chain has just a few counts. Per germline, CDR1 LNHNV and CDR2 YYDKDF (reference sequence). Trimming removed 8 bases at V and 5 bases at J, with 16 bases between. The CDR3 length is 13 residues. This specimen belongs to a study of beta chain features in type 1 diabetes. The wider study: In age, gender and cell yields, patients were similar to healthy donors.

The entirety of the isolated RNA underwent reverse transcription, so expressed TCRB transcripts were sequenced. Sequenced naive, central memory and regulatory T cell samples produced an average of around 3.8 million reads. Sequencing used immunoSEQ multiplex PCR; TCRdb keeps in-frame clones, though not all of them. Of 450,000 to 550,000 clones detected, about 29% appear once; the ten largest clones hold more than 0.055%. The J gene is TRBJ2-7, the V gene TRBV15; D is tentatively TRBD1 or TRBD2 (5 bases each). The source material was naive CD4+ T cells from blood. The TCR originated in a man aged 18-30 years in good health. The CDR3 sequence: CATSYNWGNEQYF. In DNA form, the CDR3 reads TGTGCCACCTCTTACAACTGGGGGAACGAGCAGTACTTC.